One and the same sample provided the 10 T cell receptor beta chains below, sequenced in a study of OX40 agonist ivuxolimab in advanced cancers. The assay was immunoSEQ multiplex PCR, and TCRdb's table has in-frame clones only and misses some. The sample has some 14,000 clones, about 84% seen once. This specimen was CD4+ or CD8+ T cells sorted from blood, taken in a trial of the OX40 agonist ivuxolimab. These receptors originate from an adult with an advanced solid tumor such as melanoma, head and neck, liver or kidney cancer.

The chain joins TRBV4-3 to TRBJ2-7; 7 positions match TRBD2. V trimming: 3 bases; J trimming: 4 bases; junction bases outside the gene matches: 3. Germline V gene sequence: CDR1 LGHNA, CDR2 YSLEER. There are 13 residues in the CDR3. The DNA for the CDR3 is TGCGCCAGCAGCCATGGCGGGAGTTACGAGCAGTACTTC. Its protein product is CASSHGGSYEQYF.

The rearrangement joins TRBV12-2 to TRBJ2-5; TRBD2 is taken as the D call from the table, unchecked against the DNA. TRBV12-2 is listed as a pseudogene. The CDR3 runs 18 residues. The CDR3: CASRLALRAPDFQETQYF. CDR3 DNA: TGTGCAAGTCGCTTAGCGTTAAGGGCACCGGACTTCCAAGAGACCCAGTACTTC.

The rearrangement joins TRBV14 to TRBJ2-7, with D perhaps matching TRBD2 (6 bases). Germline-derived CDR1 and CDR2 are SGHDN and FVKESK. The CDR3 runs to 16 residues. V gave up 4 bases and J gave up 4 bases, with 20 bases separating them. The CDR3 DNA is TGTGCCAGCAGCCCAGTCATGGGGGGATTTCGGTACGAGCAGTACTTC. Its translation: CASSPVMGGFRYEQYF.

The gene calls are TRBV12-2 and TRBJ2-7. TRBV12-2 is a recognized pseudogene. This CDR3 is built from 14 residues. The DNA of the CDR3 is TGTGCAAGTCGCCCGGGACCGAAGTTCTACGAGCAGTACTTC. The encoded protein is CASRPGPKFYEQYF.

This chain links TRBV19 with TRBJ2-2; tentatively, D is TRBD1 (5 bases). Trimming took off 6 bases at V and 4 bases at J, with 9 bases between the two ends. Per germline, CDR1 LNHDA and CDR2 SQIVND (reference sequence). The CDR3 loop spans 13 amino acids. The CDR3 bases are TGTGCCAGTAGCCAGGGTTCCACCGGGGAGCTGTTTTTT. It encodes CASSQGSTGELFF.

The chain carries TRBV5-1 and TRBJ2-7; D may be TRBD2 (6 bases). Trimming cost V 2 bases and J 2 bases, with 14 bases left between them. CDR1 SGHRS and CDR2 YFSETQ come from the germline V gene. The CDR3 runs 15 residues. The CDR3 DNA sequence: TGCGCCAGCAGCTTCCTCCCGGGAGAAACCTACGAGCAGTACTTC. Translation gives CASSFLPGETYEQYF.

CDR3 loop: CASSLARDPDGYTF. CDR3 DNA: TGTGCCAGCAGCTTGGCCAGGGACCCAGATGGCTACACCTTC. V usage is TRBV5-6 and J usage is TRBJ1-2; TRBD1 is a possible D gene (5 bases). Germline CDR1 reads SGHDT; CDR2 reads YYEEEE. Between the trimmed V and J ends, which lost 0 bases and 6 bases, there was a span of 12 bases. CDR3 length: 14 amino acids. The complete variable domain, with remaining parts taken from reference TRBV5-6 and TRBJ1-2, reads DAGVTQSPTHLIKTRGQQVTLRCSPKSGHDTVSWYQQALGQGPQFIFQYYEEEERQRGNFPDRFSGHQFPNYSSELNVNALLLGDSALYLCASSLARDPDGYTFGSGTRLTVV.

In DNA form, the CDR3 reads TGTGCCAGCAGCGTAGCACTTACACTCAATGAGCAGTTCTTC. As protein: CASSVALTLNEQFF. The chain recombines TRBV9 with TRBJ2-1; D not resolved. Trimming took off 0 bases at V and 6 bases at J, with 10 bases between the two ends. Germline values: CDR1 SGDLS, CDR2 YYNGEE. This CDR3 is built from 14 residues. Full variable domain (missing parts from reference TRBV9 and TRBJ2-1): DSGVTQTPKHLITATGQRVTLRCSPRSGDLSVYWYQQSLDQGLQFLIQYYNGEERAKGNILERFSAQQFPDLHSELNLSSLELGDSALYFCASSVALTLNEQFFGPGTRLTVL.

The V and J genes are TRBV28 and TRBJ2-5; tentative D call: TRBD2 (6 bases). Germline V gene data show CDR1 as MDHEN and CDR2 as SYDVKM. The V end was cut by 10 bases, the J end by 4 bases, with 13 bases between. CDR3 length: 12 amino acids. This CDR3 is CATSEGRETQYF. The CDR3 nucleotides are TGTGCCACTTCGGAGGGCCGAGAGACCCAGTACTTC.

This chain joins TRBV6-5 and TRBJ1-2, with D perhaps TRBD1 (5 bases). This CDR3 region has 15 residues. V lost 4 bases, J lost 4 bases, and 16 bases lay in between. The germline CDR1 and CDR2 sequences are MNHEY and SVGAGI. DNA for the CDR3: TGTGCCAGCAGTTGGGAGGGGCGGAGCTCCTATGGCTACACCTTC. Its protein product is CASSWEGRSSYGYTF.